Below, 30 T cell receptor beta chains from the same sample are listed, as sequenced in a study of T-cell reconstitution after alpha-beta-depleted transplantation in children. Unique molecular identifiers were used in preparing the TCRbeta library. One entry per CDR3 protein results from TCRdb running MiXCR on the PCR reads. This sample has roughly 570,000 distinct CDR3 sequences, with approximately 30% found just once. Sample: PBMCs, taken before TCRalphabeta/CD19-depleted stem cell transplant. These receptors came from a boy under three years old with Wiskott-Aldrich syndrome, due to receive a stem cell transplant.

DNA of the CDR3: TGTGCCAGCAGCCACCCTGGGAGCTCCGAGCAGTACTTC. It specifies CASSHPGSSEQYF. The chain combines TRBV5-6 with TRBJ2-7; D possibly corresponds to TRBD2 (5 bases). Per germline, CDR1 SGHDT and CDR2 YYEEEE. The V end lost 4 bases, the J end lost 6 bases, and 14 bases lay between the germline ends. The CDR3 spans 13 residues.

The chain combines TRBV24-1 with TRBJ2-5, with a tentative D call TRBD2 (6 bases). Germline V CDR1 and CDR2: KGHDR, SFDVKD. This CDR3 region has 16 residues. V lost 1 base, J lost 2 bases, and 13 bases lay in between. CDR3 amino acids: CATSDLSGTGQETQYF. As DNA, the CDR3 is TGTGCCACCAGTGATTTATCCGGGACTGGACAAGAGACCCAGTACTTC.

The rearrangement joins TRBV2 to TRBJ2-7; possible D gene TRBD2, 6 bases. The CDR3 has 19 residues. Trimming removed 1 base at V and 5 bases at J, with 27 bases between. Germline lookup yields CDR1 SNHLY and CDR2 FYNNEI. This CDR3 reads CASSEVSGTRECPCNEQYF. The CDR3 nucleotides are TGTGCCAGCAGTGAAGTTTCCGGGACTCGGGAATGCCCTTGCAACGAGCAGTACTTC.

This clonotype was detected only a few times. The rearrangement links TRBV20-1 to TRBJ2-7; TRBD2 agrees at 10 bases. Germline V gene data show CDR1 as DFQATT and CDR2 as SNEGSKA (reference sequence). V shed 3 bases and J 4 bases; nucleotides not matched to a gene: 6. The CDR3 totals 14 residues. DNA of the CDR3: TGCAGTGCTAGTCTAGCGGGAGTATGGTACGAGCAGTACTTC. This gives the protein CSASLAGVWYEQYF.

V gene TRBV5-1 combines with J gene TRBJ2-7; 9 bases fit TRBD2. The junction had 17 bases not matched to a gene; V was cut back by 4 bases and J by 3 bases. The CDR3 length is 18 residues. Germline CDR1 SGHRS, CDR2 YFSETQ. CDR3 in amino acids: CASSPDSGGRAYIYEQYF. DNA of the CDR3: TGCGCCAGCAGCCCCGACAGCGGGGGGAGGGCCTATATCTACGAGCAGTACTTC.

This chain joins TRBV20-1 and TRBJ2-4, with D perhaps TRBD1 or TRBD2 (5 bases each). The CDR3 covers 14 residues. The V gene lost 6 bases and the J gene lost 12 bases, with 24 bases spanning the gap. The V gene's germline CDR1 is DFQATT and CDR2 SNEGSKA (reference sequence). The CDR3 reads CSAPTGTKGSRQYF. DNA of the CDR3: TGCAGTGCCCCAACGGGGACCAAAGGTTCCCGTCAGTACTTC.

This clonotype was found once. The rearrangement joins TRBV12-3 or TRBV12-4 to TRBJ1-2, with 9 bases identical to TRBD1. Losses at the gene ends were 8 bases for V and 5 bases for J; bases not matched to a gene: 12. This CDR3 has 15 amino acids. CDR3 sequence: CASGSGDRERYGYTF. CDR3 DNA: TGTGCCAGCGGCTCCGGGGACAGGGAACGTTATGGCTACACCTTC.

This chain connects TRBV20-1 to TRBJ2-3, with D possibly TRBD2 on 6 matching bases. The V gene lost 3 bases and the J gene lost 1 base, with 14 bases spanning the gap. The CDR3 runs to 15 residues. Germline CDR1 reads DFQATT; CDR2 reads SNEGSKA (reference sequence). CDR3 sequence reads: CSASGRASGTDTQYF. The CDR3 nucleotides read TGCAGTGCTAGCGGCAGGGCTAGCGGCACAGATACGCAGTATTTT.

The table lists this clonotype with many counts. The chain couples TRBV27 to TRBJ2-7; D uncertain. The CDR3 runs 11 residues. V lost 5 bases and J 4 bases, leaving 6 bases between the germline ends. From germline, CDR1 is MNHEY and CDR2 SMNVEV (reference sequence). The DNA of the CDR3 is TGTGCCAGCAGTCACCTTTACGAGCAGTACTTC. Its protein product is CASSHLYEQYF.

This clonotype was counted between two and nine times. V and J are TRBV15 and TRBJ2-1; 15 nucleotides agree with TRBD2. J gave up 6 bases and V 4 bases, and 7 bases lay outside the gene matches. CDR1 and CDR2 from the germline V gene are LNHNV and YYDKDF (reference sequence). This CDR3 contains 17 residues. The CDR3 region has the DNA TGTGCCACCAGCACTCTGGGACTAGCGGGAGGTTTCAATGAGCAGTTCTTC. This gives the protein CATSTLGLAGGFNEQFF.

The CDR3 DNA sequence: TGTGCCACCAGTGATTCTGGCATTCAGTACTTC. This encodes CATSDSGIQYF. The V call is TRBV24-1, the J call TRBJ2-4; D not certain. The V gene lost 2 bases and the J gene lost 9 bases, with 4 bases spanning the gap. The length of the CDR3 is 11 residues. The germline CDR1 and CDR2 sequences are KGHDR and SFDVKD.

Only a few counts were recorded for this clonotype. This rearrangement joins TRBV6-2 or TRBV6-3 to TRBJ2-2, with 9 bases fitting TRBD1. The CDR3 totals 16 residues. Germline V lookup: CDR1 MNHEY, CDR2 SVGEGT. V was clipped by 5 bases and J by 7 bases; unmatched bases: 11. As DNA, the CDR3 is TGTGCCAGCAGTGGCCGGGACAGGGCGTCAGGCGGGGAGCTGTTTTTT. It yields the protein CASSGRDRASGGELFF.

This clonotype was found a few times. The genes are TRBV4-1 and TRBJ2-1; maybe TRBD2 (6 bases). From germline, CDR1 is MGHRA and CDR2 YSYEKL. V was pared by 0 bases and J by 5 bases, with 11 bases between. This CDR3 contains 15 residues. The CDR3 DNA reads TGCGCCAGCAGCCAAGAGGGACTTAGTCACAATGAGCAGTTCTTC. As protein: CASSQEGLSHNEQFF.

This clonotype has a handful of counts. V is TRBV12-3 or TRBV12-4 and J is TRBJ2-5; 11 bases are a match to TRBD2. This CDR3 is built from 16 residues. V was pared by 5 bases and J by 2 bases, with 7 bases of the junction left unmatched. The CDR3 loop is CASSRFRLAGQETQYF. The CDR3 nucleotides are TGTGCCAGCAGTCGCTTCAGACTAGCGGGGCAAGAGACCCAGTACTTC.

The rearrangement links TRBV4-2 to TRBJ2-1; D might be TRBD2 (6 bases). Germline CDR1 and CDR2: LGHNA and YNFKEQ. The V gene lost 6 bases and the J gene lost 2 bases, with 26 bases spanning the gap. This CDR3 is 19 amino acids long. As DNA, the CDR3 is TGTGCCAGCAGTCATAAGGGGCGGGATAAGACCAGGACCTACAATGAGCAGTTCTTC. It translates to CASSHKGRDKTRTYNEQFF.

Many counts were recorded for this clonotype. The chain links TRBV10-3 to TRBJ2-3, with TRBD2 matching over 14 bases. The V segment lost 2 bases and the J segment 2 bases; nucleotides outside the gene matches: 6. Looked up from germline, CDR1 is ENHRY and CDR2 is SYGVKD. This CDR3 is built from 18 residues. This CDR3 reads CAISEGTSGRGTTDTQYF. CDR3 DNA: TGTGCCATCAGTGAGGGGACTAGCGGGAGAGGTACCACAGATACGCAGTATTTT.

This clonotype was seen a few times. The chain uses TRBV5-5 and TRBJ2-1; TRBD2 aligns across 9 bases. CDR3 length equals 18 residues. Germline lookup yields CDR1 SGHKS and CDR2 YYEKEE (reference sequence). V shed 0 bases, J shed 5 bases, and the junction held 12 bases outside the gene matches. The DNA for the CDR3 is TGTGCCAGCAGCTTGGCTGTGATAGCGGGAGAGCTAGACAATGAGCAGTTCTTC. Protein: CASSLAVIAGELDNEQFF. Full variable domain (missing parts from reference TRBV5-5 and TRBJ2-1): DAGVTQSPTHLIKTRGQQVTLRCSPISGHKSVSWYQQVLGQGPQFIFQYYEKEERGRGNFPDRFSARQFPNYSSELNVNALLLGDSALYLCASSLAVIAGELDNEQFFGPGTRLTVL.

The chain carries TRBV7-2 and TRBJ2-7; D ambiguous. The V gene lost 5 bases and the J gene lost 2 bases, with 13 bases spanning the gap. Germline V gives CDR1 SGHTA, CDR2 FQGNSA. CDR3 length: 14 residues. CDR3 nucleotide sequence: TGTGCCAGCAGCCCGCACCGGGTGACCTACGAGCAGTACTTC. Protein: CASSPHRVTYEQYF.

The chain carries TRBV20-1 and TRBJ2-3, with TRBD2 matching over 9 bases. CDR3 length: 17 residues. Germline CDR1 and CDR2: DFQATT and SNEGSKA (reference sequence). The junction had 7 bases not matched to a gene; V was cut back by 0 bases and J by 0 bases. The CDR3 here is CSARDWGLAGSTDTQYF. The CDR3 nucleotides are TGCAGTGCTAGAGATTGGGGGCTAGCGGGGAGCACAGATACGCAGTATTTT.

J is TRBJ2-7 and V is TRBV29-1; no definite D call. The CDR3 spans 11 residues. Germline CDR1 SQVTM, CDR2 ANQGSEA. Trimming took off 4 bases at V and 4 bases at J, with 8 bases between the two ends. The CDR3 nucleotides read TGCAGCGTTGTGGACGAATACGAGCAGTACTTC. It yields the protein CSVVDEYEQYF.

The chain has TRBV20-1 and TRBJ2-3; TRBD1 or TRBD2 may be the D gene (6 bases each). This CDR3 region has 15 residues. CDR1 DFQATT and CDR2 SNEGSKA come from the germline V gene (reference sequence). V lost 5 bases and J lost 0, with 15 bases in between. The CDR3 coding sequence is TGCAGTGCTGGGCGGGACACTCCTAGCACAGATACGCAGTATTTT. Protein product: CSAGRDTPSTDTQYF.

V usage is TRBV6-1 and J usage is TRBJ2-1; 9 bases align to TRBD2. The CDR3 totals 15 residues. After removal of 6 bases from V and 9 bases from J, the junction contained 12 bases not matched to a gene. Germline V lookup: CDR1 MNHNS, CDR2 SASEGT. The CDR3 sequence: CASRPLAGVRSEQFF. The CDR3 region has the DNA TGTGCCAGCAGACCTTTAGCGGGAGTCAGAAGTGAGCAGTTCTTC.

The chain carries TRBV5-6 and TRBJ2-7, with 10 bases identical to TRBD1. The trim removed 4 bases at V and 0 bases at J, leaving 10 bases unmatched. This CDR3 region has 17 residues. Germline lookup yields CDR1 SGHDT and CDR2 YYEEEE. The CDR3 is CASSALAGQGVSYEQYF. The CDR3, as DNA: TGTGCCAGCAGCGCGCTGGCCGGACAGGGGGTCTCCTACGAGCAGTACTTC.

CDR3: CASSLNGYSYEQYF. The CDR3 nucleotides are TGCGCCAGCAGCTTGAATGGATACTCCTACGAGCAGTACTTC. The chain combines TRBV5-1 with TRBJ2-7; D unclear. The germline V and J ends were trimmed by 1 base and 0 bases, with 8 bases remaining between them. CDR1 and CDR2 from the germline V gene are SGHRS and YFSETQ. This CDR3 is 14 amino acids long.

This clonotype was seen more than once but under ten times. Since the CDR3 does not end with the conserved phenylalanine or tryptophan, this likely comes from a read error. This rearrangement joins TRBV24-1 to TRBJ2-1, with TRBD2 identical over 10 bases. The CDR3 runs to 16 residues. From germline, CDR1 is KGHDR and CDR2 SFDVKD. J was trimmed by 6 bases and V by 3 bases; bases with no gene match: 7. The CDR3 loop reads CATSDTAGGIGNEQFS. CDR3 coding DNA: TGTGCCACCAGTGATACAGCGGGAGGGATTGGCAATGAGCAGTTCTCC.

This chain uses TRBV20-1 with TRBJ1-4; 8 positions match TRBD1. Per the germline V gene, CDR1 is DFQATT and CDR2 is SNEGSKA (reference sequence). CDR3 length equals 12 residues. J lost 10 bases, V lost 6 bases, and 7 bases had no gene match. This chain's CDR3 is CSALDRGGKLFF. CDR3 in DNA: TGCAGTGCGCTAGACAGGGGCGGAAAACTGTTTTTT.

The chain combines TRBV20-1 with TRBJ2-1; 7 bases agree with TRBD2. Losses at the gene ends were 3 bases for V and 8 bases for J; bases not matched to a gene: 7. This CDR3 region has 13 residues. Germline V gene sequence: CDR1 DFQATT, CDR2 SNEGSKA (reference sequence). The DNA for the CDR3 is TGCAGTGCTAGTTACGGGAGGAGCGATGAGCAGTTCTTC. The encoded protein is CSASYGRSDEQFF.

The chain recombines TRBV18 with TRBJ2-5; 7 nucleotides line up with TRBD2. Germline V gene data show CDR1 as KGHSH and CDR2 as LQKENI. The CDR3 is 15 residues long. The V and J ends lost 1 base and 0 bases, in that order; junction bases with no gene match: 2. CDR3: CASSPLAGYQETQYF. The CDR3 DNA reads TGTGCCAGCTCACCACTAGCGGGTTACCAAGAGACCCAGTACTTC.

This clonotype has just a few counts. V is TRBV2 and J is TRBJ2-6; D possibly matches TRBD1 or TRBD2 (6 bases each). Germline CDR1 is SNHLY and CDR2 is FYNNEI. Trimming cost V 4 bases and J 4 bases, with 11 bases left between them. The CDR3 consists of 15 residues. In DNA form, the CDR3 reads TGTGCCAGCAGTGGGAGGGGGTCCGGGGCCAACGTCCTGACTTTC. This codes for CASSGRGSGANVLTF.

DNA for the CDR3: TGTGCCAGCAGTTTAGGAGCCGGGACTAGCGGGAGGGAGTACCAAGAGACCCAGTACTTC. Translation gives CASSLGAGTSGREYQETQYF. The chain is built from TRBV12-3 or TRBV12-4 and TRBJ2-5; 16 bases are a match to TRBD2. This CDR3 has 20 amino acids. V gave up 1 base and J gave up 0 bases; unmatched junction bases: 8.